These T cell receptor beta chains were read from a single sample in a study of T cells in localized non-small cell lung cancer. Assay used: immunoSEQ multiplex PCR; TCRdb lists only in-frame clones, some missing. Counted here are approximately 2,000 clones, under 35% occurring once; the ten biggest clones make up roughly 19%. The specimen comprised normal lung tissue next to the tumor, sampled before any cancer treatment. All receptors derive from a male donor at least 60 years old with stage I squamous cell lung carcinoma. Each CDR3 is given with its conserved first and last residue. A D gene is named only where the DNA matches it firmly. The size field is filled for only some rows; it gives once, few, many or a size class.

d_call: TRBD2; v_call: TRBV18; clone_size: -; j_call: TRBJ2-2; cdr3_nt: TGTGCCAGCTCGCCTGGAGCGGGAGAGGCCGGGGAGCTGTTTTTT; cdr3_aa: CASSPGAGEAGELFF
d_call: -; v_call: TRBV6-1; clone_size: few; j_call: TRBJ2-1; cdr3_nt: TGTGCCAGCAGTGAAGCGGGAGTACAAAACAATGAGCAGTTCTTC; cdr3_aa: CASSEAGVQNNEQFF
d_call: -; v_call: TRBV10-3; clone_size: -; j_call: TRBJ2-7; cdr3_nt: TGTGCCATCAGTGAGTCGGGCAGCCGATGGGCCTACGAGCAGTACTTC; cdr3_aa: CAISESGSRWAYEQYF
d_call: -; v_call: TRBV11-3; clone_size: large; j_call: TRBJ1-3; cdr3_nt: TGTGCCAGCAGCTCTAGCAACTCTGGAAACACCATATATTTT; cdr3_aa: CASSSSNSGNTIYF
d_call: TRBD1; v_call: TRBV11-3; clone_size: -; j_call: TRBJ2-3; cdr3_nt: TGTGCCAGCAGTTTGGACAGGGCGACAGATACGCAGTATTTT; cdr3_aa: CASSLDRATDTQYF
d_call: -; v_call: TRBV9; clone_size: medium-sized; j_call: TRBJ1-6; cdr3_nt: TGTGCCAGCAGCCCATTGGGGGTAGATAATTCACCCCTCCACTTT; cdr3_aa: CASSPLGVDNSPLHF
d_call: -; v_call: TRBV9; clone_size: few; j_call: TRBJ2-2; cdr3_nt: TGTGCCAGCAGCCCCCTCGGTTACACCGGGGAGCTGTTTTTT; cdr3_aa: CASSPLGYTGELFF
d_call: -; v_call: TRBV9; clone_size: few; j_call: TRBJ2-2; cdr3_nt: TGTGCCAGCAGTTTCTGGCAGGGGAACACCGAGGAGCTGTTTTTT; cdr3_aa: CASSFWQGNTEELFF
d_call: -; v_call: TRBV15; clone_size: -; j_call: TRBJ1-2; cdr3_nt: TGTGCCACCAGCAGAGGAGGGGAAGGCTATGGCTACACCTTC; cdr3_aa: CATSRGGEGYGYTF
d_call: -; v_call: TRBV30; clone_size: -; j_call: TRBJ2-7; cdr3_nt: TGTGCCTGGAGTAGGGGGGACTCCTACGAGCAGTACTTC; cdr3_aa: CAWSRGDSYEQYF
d_call: -; v_call: TRBV10-3; clone_size: few; j_call: TRBJ1-1; cdr3_nt: TGTGCCATCAGTGAGGGGGCTGGAGGTATGGGCACTGAAGCTTTCTTT; cdr3_aa: CAISEGAGGMGTEAFF
d_call: TRBD2; v_call: TRBV19; clone_size: once; j_call: TRBJ2-1; cdr3_nt: TGTGCCAGTAGTATCGGGACTAGCGGGGGAGATGAGCAGTTCTTC; cdr3_aa: CASSIGTSGGDEQFF
d_call: -; v_call: TRBV10-1; clone_size: -; j_call: TRBJ2-3; cdr3_nt: TGCGCCAGCAACGAGGGGGGAGGTTTCCCAGATACGCAGTATTTT; cdr3_aa: CASNEGGGFPDTQYF
d_call: TRBD1; v_call: TRBV28; clone_size: few; j_call: TRBJ2-2; cdr3_nt: TGTGCCAGCAGTTTATATTCGACCGGACAGGGGAGGACCGGGGAGCTGTTTTTT; cdr3_aa: CASSLYSTGQGRTGELFF
d_call: -; v_call: TRBV18; clone_size: -; j_call: TRBJ2-3; cdr3_nt: TGTGCCAGCTCACCAAAAGCCGCAGATACGCAGTATTTT; cdr3_aa: CASSPKAADTQYF
d_call: -; v_call: TRBV12-5; clone_size: -; j_call: TRBJ2-7; cdr3_nt: TGTGCTAGTGGTGCCATAGCGAGCTCCTACGAGCAGTACTTC; cdr3_aa: CASGAIASSYEQYF
d_call: -; v_call: TRBV14; clone_size: -; j_call: TRBJ2-1; cdr3_nt: TGTGCCAGCAGCCAATTGAGTGGTGCATACAATGAGCAGTTCTTC; cdr3_aa: CASSQLSGAYNEQFF
d_call: -; v_call: TRBV11-3; clone_size: many; j_call: TRBJ1-2; cdr3_nt: TGTGCCAGCAGTTCCCGGGCAGGTTCTTGGGGCTACACCTTC; cdr3_aa: CASSSRAGSWGYTF
d_call: TRBD2; v_call: TRBV11-3; clone_size: few; j_call: TRBJ2-5; cdr3_nt: TGTGCCAGCAGCTATAGCGGGGGCATTGAGACCCAGTACTTC; cdr3_aa: CASSYSGGIETQYF
d_call: TRBD2; v_call: TRBV6-1; clone_size: -; j_call: TRBJ2-7; cdr3_nt: TGTGCCAGCAGTGAAGAGACTAGCGAATTATCCGAGCAGTACTTC; cdr3_aa: CASSEETSELSEQYF
d_call: -; v_call: TRBV7-5; clone_size: -; j_call: TRBJ1-5; cdr3_nt: TGTGCCAGCAGCTTCTATAGGGGGGCCAATCAGCCCCAGCATTTT; cdr3_aa: CASSFYRGANQPQHF
d_call: TRBD2; v_call: TRBV19; clone_size: -; j_call: TRBJ2-2; cdr3_nt: TGTGCCAGTAGTACGACTAGCGGGAGGAGCCGGGAGCTGTTTTTT; cdr3_aa: CASSTTSGRSRELFF
d_call: -; v_call: TRBV19; clone_size: few; j_call: TRBJ2-1; cdr3_nt: TGTGCCAGTAGTCCAGGGGTATCCTACAATGAGCAGTTCTTC; cdr3_aa: CASSPGVSYNEQFF